These 7 T cell receptor beta chains originate from one sample sequenced in a study of control samples from healthy donors and cancer patients. Clones were read by immunoSEQ multiplex PCR, and TCRdb kept only the in-frame ones, dropping some. The top ten hold about 3.2% of the sample, which has about 120,000 clones, approximately 89% seen once. The sequenced material came from blood. The receptors derive from a man between 35 and 55 years old in good health.

CDR3 residues: CASSYLGYLEQYF. In nucleotides, the CDR3 is TGTGCCAGCAGTTACCTGGGGTACTTGGAGCAGTACTTC. The chain links TRBV6-2 or TRBV6-3 to TRBJ2-7; D gene uncertain. Per germline, CDR1 MNHEY and CDR2 SVGEGT. The CDR3 is made up of 13 amino acids. V lost 2 bases and J 7 bases, leaving 12 bases between the germline ends.

J is TRBJ1-2 and V is TRBV5-6; 9 bases map to TRBD1. V dropped 0 bases and J dropped 5; count of bases not matched to a gene: 5. The CDR3 runs 15 residues. Germline V gene sequence: CDR1 SGHDT, CDR2 YYEEEE. The CDR3 loop reads CASSLGQGVRYGYTF. The DNA of the CDR3 is TGTGCCAGCAGCTTGGGACAGGGGGTTCGTTATGGCTACACCTTC. Full variable domain (rest looked up from reference TRBV5-6 and TRBJ1-2): DAGVTQSPTHLIKTRGQQVTLRCSPKSGHDTVSWYQQALGQGPQFIFQYYEEEERQRGNFPDRFSGHQFPNYSSELNVNALLLGDSALYLCASSLGQGVRYGYTFGSGTRLTVV.

The rearrangement uses TRBV24-1 and TRBJ2-3, with D maybe TRBD1 (6 bases). This CDR3 region has 16 residues. Germline CDR1 is KGHDR and CDR2 is SFDVKD. V lost 3 bases, J lost 3 bases, and 15 bases lay in between. CDR3 nucleotide sequence: TGTGCCACCAGTGATGCGCGAGGGGGAATTACAGATACGCAGTATTTT. It specifies CATSDARGGITDTQYF.

The gene calls are TRBV4-3 and TRBJ1-1; D might be TRBD1 (5 bases). Germline V gives CDR1 LGHNA, CDR2 YSLEER. This CDR3 comprises 14 residues. V lost 3 bases, J lost 1 base, and 9 bases lay in between. The chain's CDR3 is CASSQSDRNTEAFF. For the CDR3, the DNA is TGCGCCAGCAGCCAGTCCGACAGGAACACTGAAGCTTTCTTT.

This chain links TRBV19 with TRBJ1-4; D gene ambiguous. Trimming pared 3 bases from V and 8 bases from J, leaving 13 bases between. This CDR3 contains 14 residues. From germline, CDR1 is LNHDA and CDR2 SQIVND (reference sequence). CDR3 protein: CASSIGWGGEKLFF. The DNA for the CDR3 is TGTGCCAGTAGTATCGGCTGGGGTGGCGAAAAACTGTTTTTT.

CDR3 nucleotide sequence: TGTGCCAGCAGCCGATCGGGACAGCAACCAGGCTACACCTTC. This gives the protein CASSRSGQQPGYTF. The chain has TRBV6-5 and TRBJ1-2; 7 bases align to TRBD1. From germline, CDR1 is MNHEY and CDR2 SVGAGI. This CDR3 comprises 14 residues. V lost 6 bases to trimming and J lost 8 bases; unmatched junction nucleotides: 12.

This clone was detected only once. The chain recombines TRBV12-5 with TRBJ1-4; no definite D call. The germline V gene has CDR1 LGHNT and CDR2 FRNRAP. Between the trimmed V and J ends, which lost 1 base and 4 bases, there was a span of 7 bases. This CDR3 has 14 amino acids. CDR3 amino acids: CASGLGAGNEKLFF. The DNA for the CDR3 is TGTGCTAGTGGTTTGGGGGCTGGTAATGAAAAACTGTTTTTT.